A single sample is the source of the 10 T cell receptor beta chains below, sequenced in a study of blood T cell repertoires in COVID-19. Sequencing was performed with immunoSEQ multiplex PCR; in TCRdb, only in-frame clones are kept and a portion is missing. The sample lists a few hundred thousand clones; roughly 86% were seen once. Source material: PBMCs or T cells enriched from blood (not recorded which). These receptors all stem from a young man with acute COVID-19.

The genes are TRBV6-2 or TRBV6-3 and TRBJ2-7; D is undetermined. The V gene's germline CDR1 is MNHEY and CDR2 SVGEGT. Trimming shortened V by 2 bases and J by 3 bases, and 8 bases separated the two germline ends. The CDR3 is 13 residues long. CDR3 DNA: TGTGCCAGCAGTTACCCGGGTTACTACGAGCAGTACTTC. Amino acid sequence: CASSYPGYYEQYF.

In regard to this clone: The junction does not match germline at one end; this may be a read error. The J gene is TRBJ1-6, the V gene TRBV9; D is possibly TRBD1 (6 bases). Per germline, CDR1 SGDLS and CDR2 YYNGEE. This CDR3 has 13 residues. CDR3 sequence (DNA): TGTGCCAGCAGCGCGGGACATAAGTCACCCCTCCACTTT. This encodes CASSAGHKSPLHF.

This CDR3 reads CASSFPHPGGYTF. For the CDR3, the DNA is TGTGCCAGCAGTTTTCCCCATCCGGGTGGCTACACCTTC. The genes are TRBV28 and TRBJ1-2; no clear D. V lost 3 bases and J lost 7, with 12 bases in between. Germline CDR1 MDHEN, CDR2 SYDVKM. The CDR3 is 13 residues long.

This rearrangement joins TRBV28 to TRBJ2-5; 9 bases line up with TRBD2. J was trimmed by 2 bases and V by 11 bases; bases with no gene match: 21. CDR1 is MDHEN and CDR2 is SYDVKM in the germline V gene. This CDR3 has 18 residues. The CDR3 sequence: CAASFYPLSGSKQETQYF. The DNA for the CDR3 is TGTGCCGCAAGTTTTTACCCACTTAGCGGGAGTAAGCAAGAGACCCAGTACTTC. Together with reference TRBV28 and TRBJ2-5, the CDR3 gives the full variable domain: DVKVTQSSRYLVKRTGEKVFLECVQDMDHENMFWYRQDPGLGLRLIYFSYDVKMKEKGDIPEGYSVSREKKERFSLILESASTNQTSMYLCAASFYPLSGSKQETQYFGPGTRLLVL.

V usage is TRBV19 and J usage is TRBJ2-1, with D possibly being TRBD2 (5 bases). There are 14 residues in the CDR3. Trimming removed 5 bases from V and 3 bases from J, with 11 bases in between. Looked up from germline, CDR1 is LNHDA and CDR2 is SQIVND (reference sequence). CDR3: CASSDWTHYNEQFF. The CDR3 bases are TGTGCCAGTAGTGACTGGACTCACTACAATGAGCAGTTCTTC. The full variable domain, completed using reference TRBV19 and TRBJ2-1, is DGGITQSPKYLFRKEGQNVTLSCEQNLNHDAMYWYRQDPGQGLRLIYYSQIVNDFQKGDIAEGYSVSREKKESFPLTVTSAQKNPTAFYLCASSDWTHYNEQFFGPGTRLTVL.

The chain combines TRBV16 with TRBJ2-7, with 10 positions matching TRBD2. The CDR3 is made up of 14 amino acids. J was trimmed by 1 base and V by 8 bases; bases with no gene match: 5. CDR1 is KGHSY, CDR2 FQNENV, per germline. The CDR3 here is CASGGLAASYEQYF. In DNA form, the CDR3 reads TGTGCCAGCGGAGGACTAGCGGCGTCCTACGAGCAGTACTTC.

Worth noting for this clone: At one of its ends the junction is not consistent with the germline gene, which may arise from a read error. The chain links TRBV7-9 to TRBJ1-3; 8 nucleotides agree with TRBD1. The CDR3 extends over 13 amino acids. Germline V lookup: CDR1 SEHNR, CDR2 FQNEAQ (reference sequence). The CDR3 here is CASSPESGGVVHF. The DNA for the CDR3 is TGTGCCAGCAGCCCGGAATCAGGGGGCGTTGTCCATTTT.

V usage is TRBV27 and J usage is TRBJ2-1, with 7 bases that match TRBD2. The V and J ends lost 6 bases and 4 bases, in that order; junction bases with no gene match: 9. Germline-derived CDR1 and CDR2 are MNHEY and SMNVEV (reference sequence). The CDR3 is 15 amino acids. The CDR3 coding sequence is TGTGCCAGCAGCCTTGGACTAGGACCTTACAATGAGCAGTTCTTC. It specifies CASSLGLGPYNEQFF.

V usage is TRBV2 and J usage is TRBJ2-7, with 8 bases matching TRBD1. In germline, CDR1 is SNHLY, CDR2 FYNNEI. V trimming: 5 bases; J trimming: 5 bases; junction bases outside the gene matches: 14. The CDR3 sequence is 16 residues long. The CDR3 DNA reads as TGTGCCAGCAGTCCCCTGGACAGGGTCAGGGGTAACGAGCAGTACTTC. This encodes CASSPLDRVRGNEQYF.

This clone was seen once. The V call is TRBV7-9, the J call TRBJ2-7; D may be TRBD1 (5 bases). V lost 4 bases to trimming and J lost 2 bases, with 12 bases between them. Germline V gene lookup returns CDR1 SEHNR and CDR2 FQNEAQ (reference sequence). There are 14 residues in the CDR3. The CDR3, as DNA: TGTGCCAGCAGCTCAGTGACAGCCACCTACGAGCAGTACTTC. Protein sequence: CASSSVTATYEQYF.